Following are 31 T cell receptor beta chains from one sample sequenced in a study of CD8 T cells in ankylosing spondylitis. General observations from the study: Ankylosing spondylitis blood seemed to carry a telltale TCR beta motif made of fewer than 10 highly homologous variants.

These receptors' antigens are unknown. In TCRdb, the 5' RACE reads were re-called with MiXCR into one record per CDR3 protein. The data show about 330,000 distinct CDR3 sequences, with approximately 8.2% seen just once and 13% to 15% held by the top ten. The specimen sequenced was blood, either unsorted or a sorted T cell fraction (not recorded which). The receptors come from a male donor with ankylosing spondylitis.

The J gene is TRBJ2-7, the V gene TRBV29-1, with 7 bases aligning to TRBD2. The length of the CDR3 is 16 residues. V lost 1 base, J lost 3 bases, and 12 bases stayed unmatched. Germline lookup yields CDR1 SQVTM and CDR2 ANQGSEA. CDR3 sequence (DNA): TGCAGCGTTGAAGGTGGGATCCAGGGAGGGGTCTACGAGCAGTACTTC. Protein sequence: CSVEGGIQGGVYEQYF.

There are many counts of this clonotype. The chain couples TRBV20-1 to TRBJ2-7; D gene unclear. The CDR3 is made up of 12 amino acids. V was clipped by 3 bases and J by 7 bases, with 13 bases between them. The germline gives CDR1 DFQATT, CDR2 SNEGSKA (reference sequence). The CDR3: CSASVGQREQYF. The CDR3, as DNA: TGCAGTGCTAGTGTGGGCCAAAGAGAGCAGTACTTC.

The chain carries TRBV5-1 and TRBJ2-2; D might be TRBD1 (6 bases). This CDR3 contains 16 residues. Germline V CDR1 and CDR2: SGHRS, YFSETQ. Trimming shortened V by 0 bases and J by 5 bases, and 14 bases separated the two germline ends. The CDR3 protein is CASSLATGRSTGELFF. DNA for the CDR3: TGCGCCAGCAGCTTGGCGACAGGCCGTTCAACCGGGGAGCTGTTTTTT.

This clonotype has only a few counts. The chain couples TRBV2 to TRBJ2-2; no definite D call. CDR3 length equals 15 residues. Trimming cost V 2 bases and J 1 base, with 8 bases left between them. Germline V gene sequence: CDR1 SNHLY, CDR2 FYNNEI. CDR3 sequence: CASSEIRQNTGELFF. The CDR3 DNA is TGTGCCAGCAGTGAAATAAGGCAGAACACCGGGGAGCTGTTTTTT. Looking up the rest from reference TRBV2 and TRBJ2-2 gives the full variable domain: EPEVTQTPSHQVTQMGQEVILRCVPISNHLYFYWYRQILGQKVEFLVSFYNNEISEKSEIFDDQFSVERPDGSNFTLKIRSTKLEDSAMYFCASSEIRQNTGELFFGEGSRLTVL.

This clonotype was recorded a few times. This sequence joins TRBV9 and TRBJ2-2, with D unclear. CDR1 is SGDLS, CDR2 YYNGEE, per germline. The V gene lost 4 bases and the J gene lost 7 bases, with 11 bases spanning the gap. This CDR3 spans 13 amino acids. CDR3 sequence reads: CASSTGYGGELFF. As DNA, the CDR3 is TGTGCCAGCAGCACCGGATACGGCGGGGAGCTGTTTTTT.

The sample holds a few counts of this clonotype. One junction end does not reproduce the germline sequence, and a read error may be involved. J is TRBJ2-1 and V is TRBV7-8; maybe TRBD2 (5 bases). Germline values: CDR1 SGHVS, CDR2 FQNEAQ. CDR3 length: 12 amino acids. The CDR3 coding sequence is TGTACCAGCTTCAATCAGGACTTTGAGCAGTTCTTC. Translating it yields CTSFNQDFEQFF.

This chain uses TRBV24-1 with TRBJ2-3; TRBD1 matches 9 bases. This CDR3 region has 14 residues. V lost 5 bases, J lost 4 bases, and 3 bases stayed unmatched. The germline V gene encodes CDR1 KGHDR and CDR2 SFDVKD. The CDR3 loop is CATSVTGGPDTQYF. Here the CDR3 DNA reads TGTGCCACCAGTGTCACAGGGGGCCCAGATACGCAGTATTTT.

Points on this clonotype: This may arise from a read error, as a much more abundant clone is one base away. The V gene is TRBV20-1, the J gene TRBJ2-1; D ambiguous. In germline, CDR1 is DFQATT, CDR2 SNEGSKA (reference sequence). This CDR3 contains 15 residues. The CDR3 sequence is CSARVTPSSFNEQFF. The CDR3 coding sequence is TGCAGTGCTCGAGTTACGCCGAGCTCCTTCAATGAGCAGTTCTTC.

This clonotype was recorded a few times. The chain is built from TRBV27 and TRBJ2-7, with a possible D match to TRBD1 (6 bases). Germline values: CDR1 MNHEY, CDR2 SMNVEV (reference sequence). CDR3 size: 13 residues. V dropped 6 bases and J dropped 5 bases, with 14 bases sitting between them. CDR3 sequence: CASSYAWDNEQYF. The CDR3 DNA reads TGTGCCAGCAGCTATGCCTGGGACAACGAGCAGTACTTC.

There are a few counts of this clonotype. J is TRBJ2-1 and V is TRBV27, with D hard to call. The V and J ends lost 4 bases and 4 bases respectively, with 8 bases between them. This CDR3 is built from 13 residues. CDR1 MNHEY and CDR2 SMNVEV come from the germline V gene (reference sequence). The DNA for the CDR3 is TGTGCCAGCAGTTCTGACGTATACAATGAGCAGTTCTTC. It specifies CASSSDVYNEQFF.

This clonotype was observed a handful of times. This chain connects TRBV5-5 to TRBJ2-1; tentatively, D is TRBD1 (5 bases). CDR3 length equals 15 residues. Per the germline V gene, CDR1 is SGHKS and CDR2 is YYEKEE (reference sequence). V lost 0 bases to trimming and J lost 1 base, with 8 bases between them. CDR3 sequence reads: CASSLEGMSYNEQFF. Written as DNA, the CDR3 is TGTGCCAGCAGCTTGGAGGGGATGTCCTACAATGAGCAGTTCTTC.

J is TRBJ2-2 and V is TRBV10-3; the match to TRBD1 covers 7 bases. CDR3 length: 14 residues. CDR1 and CDR2 (germline): ENHRY, SYGVKD. V trimming: 11 bases; J trimming: 4 bases; junction bases outside the gene matches: 10. CDR3 DNA: TGTGCCGGAGGCGGCAGGGGGTCCACCGGGGAGCTGTTTTTT. It encodes CAGGGRGSTGELFF.

This clonotype came up a few times. The chain is built from TRBV6-5 and TRBJ2-1, with D uncertain. CDR3 length equals 13 residues. CDR1 is MNHEY, CDR2 SVGAGI, per germline. V was cut by 4 bases and J by 9 bases, with 13 bases left in between. The CDR3 bases are TGTGCCAGCAGTTTACCCCAGTCCGGTGAGCAGTTCTTC. Encoded protein: CASSLPQSGEQFF.

The chain couples TRBV30 to TRBJ2-7, with D unresolved. The CDR3 has 14 residues. Between the trimmed V and J ends, which lost 1 base and 2 bases, there was a span of 12 bases. The V gene's germline CDR1 is GTSNPN and CDR2 SVGIG (reference sequence). The CDR3 nucleotides are TGTGCCTGGAGTGAAGTACAGAGTGCCTACGAGCAGTACTTC. Translating it yields CAWSEVQSAYEQYF. Full variable domain (missing parts from reference TRBV30 and TRBJ2-7): SQTIHQWPATLVQPVGSPLSLECTVEGTSNPNLYWYRQAAGRGLQLLFYSVGIGQISSEVPQNLSASRPQDRQFILSSKKLLLSDSGFYLCAWSEVQSAYEQYFGPGTRLTVT.

In its sample, this clonotype was seen a few times. The chain joins TRBV6-5 to TRBJ2-3, with D perhaps matching TRBD2 (5 bases). V gave up 2 bases and J gave up 2 bases, with 17 bases separating them. In germline, CDR1 is MNHEY, CDR2 SVGAGI. The CDR3 totals 17 residues. Written as DNA, the CDR3 is TGTGCCAGCAGTTACGGGAAGTGGCAGACTATCACAGATACGCAGTATTTT. This sequence encodes CASSYGKWQTITDTQYF.

This clonotype was recorded a few times. The chain combines TRBV5-5 with TRBJ2-3; D unclear. The germline V gene encodes CDR1 SGHKS and CDR2 YYEKEE (reference sequence). CDR3 length: 13 amino acids. The ends were cut back, 4 bases at V and 1 base at J, with 7 bases in the middle. The CDR3 is CASSPAGTDTQYF. The DNA for the CDR3 is TGTGCCAGCAGCCCCGCCGGCACAGATACGCAGTATTTT. Together with reference TRBV5-5 and TRBJ2-3, the CDR3 gives the full variable domain: DAGVTQSPTHLIKTRGQQVTLRCSPISGHKSVSWYQQVLGQGPQFIFQYYEKEERGRGNFPDRFSARQFPNYSSELNVNALLLGDSALYLCASSPAGTDTQYFGPGTRLTVL.

The genes are TRBV7-2 and TRBJ2-7, with TRBD2 identical over 10 bases. Germline CDR1 SGHTA, CDR2 FQGNSA. V gave up 4 bases and J gave up 5 bases; unmatched junction bases: 8. The CDR3 has 15 residues. The CDR3 sequence: CASSSHSGRINEQYF. Here the CDR3 DNA reads TGTGCCAGCAGCTCCCATAGCGGGAGGATCAACGAGCAGTACTTC.

The J gene is TRBJ1-1, the V gene TRBV5-1; no firm D call. CDR3 length equals 14 residues. CDR1 SGHRS and CDR2 YFSETQ come from the germline V gene. V lost 4 bases and J 0 bases, leaving 10 bases between the germline ends. The CDR3 coding sequence is TGCGCCAGCAGCCCCAGAAACATGAACACTGAAGCTTTCTTT. Its protein product is CASSPRNMNTEAFF. The complete variable domain, with remaining parts taken from reference TRBV5-1 and TRBJ1-1, reads KAGVTQTPRYLIKTRGQQVTLSCSPISGHRSVSWYQQTPGQGLQFLFEYFSETQRNKGNFPGRFSGRQFSNSRSEMNVSTLELGDSALYLCASSPRNMNTEAFFGQGTRLTVV.

This clonotype was recorded a few times. J is TRBJ2-5 and V is TRBV29-1; D is unresolved. The CDR3 length is 11 residues. Trimming pared 4 bases from V and 3 bases from J, leaving 6 bases between. The V gene's germline CDR1 is SQVTM and CDR2 ANQGSEA. Written as DNA, the CDR3 is TGCAGCGTTGTTGGGGAAGAGACCCAGTACTTC. Residues: CSVVGEETQYF. Using reference TRBV29-1 and TRBJ2-5 for the parts outside the CDR3, the full variable domain is SAVISQKPSRDICQRGTSLTIQCQVDSQVTMMFWYRQQPGQSLTLIATANQGSEATYESGFVIDKFPISRPNLTFSTLTVSNMSPEDSSIYLCSVVGEETQYFGPGTRLLVL.

Many counts were recorded for this clonotype. This chain connects TRBV3-1 to TRBJ2-1; the D is unclear. The CDR3 has 16 amino acids. V gave up 5 bases and J gave up 7 bases, with 21 bases separating them. Looked up from germline, CDR1 is LGHDT and CDR2 is YNNKEL (reference sequence). Here the CDR3 reads CASSLRPPLFGNEQFF. CDR3 nucleotides: TGTGCCAGCAGCTTGCGGCCTCCCCTTTTTGGGAATGAGCAGTTCTTC.

The CDR3 DNA reads as TGTGCCAGCACCCATCCGGCGGTTCAGGCTGAGCAGTACTTC. Its protein product is CASTHPAVQAEQYF. The chain has TRBV28 and TRBJ2-7; no clear D. This CDR3 is 14 amino acids long. V was cut by 7 bases and J by 7 bases, with 20 bases left in between. Germline values: CDR1 MDHEN, CDR2 SYDVKM.

This clonotype was found many times. J is TRBJ1-2 and V is TRBV5-1; 8 bases match TRBD1. This CDR3 has 14 residues. CDR1 and CDR2 from the germline V gene are SGHRS and YFSETQ. V shed 4 bases, J shed 4 bases, and the junction held 6 bases outside the gene matches. CDR3 bases: TGCGCCAGCAGCCCTGGACAGGGTATCTATGGCTACACCTTC. Residues: CASSPGQGIYGYTF.

This clonotype was seen at least ten times. The J gene is TRBJ1-5, the V gene TRBV5-1; 7 bases are shared with TRBD1. The CDR3 totals 15 residues. V was clipped by 1 base and J by 3 bases; unmatched bases: 4. Germline CDR1 is SGHRS and CDR2 is YFSETQ. CDR3 DNA: TGCGCCAGCAGCTTGTACGGACAGGTCAATCAGCCCCAGCATTTT. Its protein product is CASSLYGQVNQPQHF.

The rearrangement uses TRBV11-3 and TRBJ2-1, with D maybe TRBD2 (6 bases). This CDR3 is built from 14 residues. CDR1 and CDR2 (germline): SGHNT, YENEEA. Trimming took 4 bases from V and 7 from J, leaving 14 bases between them. The CDR3 spells CASSSGTFPNEQFF. The CDR3, as DNA: TGTGCCAGCAGCTCCGGGACTTTTCCAAATGAGCAGTTCTTC.

At least ten counts were recorded for this clonotype. The rearrangement joins TRBV2 to TRBJ1-4, with 12 bases that match TRBD1. J was trimmed by 8 bases and V by 10 bases; bases with no gene match: 8. Germline V gives CDR1 SNHLY, CDR2 FYNNEI. The CDR3 spans 14 residues. CDR3: CANSRDRGHEKLFF. In DNA form, the CDR3 reads TGTGCCAATTCCCGGGACAGGGGGCACGAAAAACTGTTTTTT. Based on the CDR3 plus reference TRBV2 and TRBJ1-4, the full variable domain is EPEVTQTPSHQVTQMGQEVILRCVPISNHLYFYWYRQILGQKVEFLVSFYNNEISEKSEIFDDQFSVERPDGSNFTLKIRSTKLEDSAMYFCANSRDRGHEKLFFGSGTQLSVL.

The chain has TRBV20-1 and TRBJ1-3; possibly TRBD1 for D (5 bases). V lost 5 bases and J 2 bases, leaving 7 bases between the germline ends. Germline V gene lookup returns CDR1 DFQATT and CDR2 SNEGSKA (reference sequence). The CDR3 is 12 amino acids. The DNA of the CDR3 is TGCAGTGCTCCAGGGCCTGGAAACACCATATATTTT. Its translation: CSAPGPGNTIYF.

This rearrangement joins TRBV7-9 to TRBJ2-2, with 7 nucleotides matching TRBD1. Germline CDR1 is SEHNR and CDR2 is FQNEAQ (reference sequence). The CDR3 contains 17 residues. V dropped 2 bases and J dropped 2; count of bases not matched to a gene: 8. The CDR3 DNA sequence: TGTGCCAGCAGCTTAAGGGGGCCGCGGAGCAACACCGGGGAGCTGTTTTTT. Its translation: CASSLRGPRSNTGELFF.

This clonotype was observed at least ten times. The rearrangement links TRBV12-3 or TRBV12-4 to TRBJ2-7; D tentatively fits TRBD1 or TRBD2 (5 bases each). V lost 3 bases and J 2 bases, leaving 11 bases between the germline ends. The CDR3 has 14 amino acids. This CDR3 reads CASSFSGATYEQYF. The CDR3 nucleotides read TGTGCCAGCAGTTTTTCCGGGGCCACCTACGAGCAGTACTTC.

This clonotype was recorded a few times. In DNA, the CDR3 is TGCGCCAGCACCAGACTAGGGAGCAACACCGGGGAGCTGTTTTTT. The encoded protein is CASTRLGSNTGELFF. The chain combines TRBV5-1 with TRBJ2-2; a weak D match, TRBD2 (6 bases). The CDR3 extends over 15 amino acids. Germline CDR1 reads SGHRS; CDR2 reads YFSETQ. V was shortened by 6 bases and J by 2 bases, with 14 bases between the two germline ends.

V is TRBV28 and J is TRBJ2-3; the D gene is possibly TRBD1 (5 bases). The CDR3 length is 14 residues. The V and J ends lost 4 bases and 4 bases respectively, with 12 bases between them. The V gene's germline CDR1 is MDHEN and CDR2 SYDVKM. The CDR3 loop reads CASSYAGLADTQYF. The CDR3 nucleotides read TGTGCCAGCAGTTACGCAGGGCTCGCAGATACGCAGTATTTT. The entire variable domain, with the rest obtained from reference TRBV28 and TRBJ2-3, is as follows: DVKVTQSSRYLVKRTGEKVFLECVQDMDHENMFWYRQDPGLGLRLIYFSYDVKMKEKGDIPEGYSVSREKKERFSLILESASTNQTSMYLCASSYAGLADTQYFGPGTRLTVL.

V gene TRBV5-8 combines with J gene TRBJ2-7, with a weak D call TRBD1 (6 bases). With 0 bases removed from V and 5 bases from J, the gap between germline ends came to 15 bases. Germline V lookup: CDR1 SGHTS, CDR2 YDEGEE. The CDR3 is 15 amino acids. Written as DNA, the CDR3 is TGTGCCAGCAGCTTGGCGGGAACAGGGTTGGACGAGCAGTACTTC. Encoded protein: CASSLAGTGLDEQYF. Full variable domain (rest looked up from reference TRBV5-8 and TRBJ2-7): EAGVTQSPTHLIKTRGQQATLRCSPISGHTSVYWYQQALGLGLQFLLWYDEGEERNRGNFPPRFSGRQFPNYSSELNVNALELEDSALYLCASSLAGTGLDEQYFGPGTRLTVT.